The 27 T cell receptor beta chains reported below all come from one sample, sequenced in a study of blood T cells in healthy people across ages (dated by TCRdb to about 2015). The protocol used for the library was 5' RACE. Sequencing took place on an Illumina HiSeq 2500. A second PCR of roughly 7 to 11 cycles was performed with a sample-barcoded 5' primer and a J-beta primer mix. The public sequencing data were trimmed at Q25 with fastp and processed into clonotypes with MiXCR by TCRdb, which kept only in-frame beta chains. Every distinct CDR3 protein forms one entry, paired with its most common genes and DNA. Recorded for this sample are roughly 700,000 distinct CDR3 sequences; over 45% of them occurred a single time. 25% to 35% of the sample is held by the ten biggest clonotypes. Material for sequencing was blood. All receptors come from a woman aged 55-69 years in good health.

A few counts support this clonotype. This chain's CDR3 is CASSWDRDEKLFF. The CDR3, as DNA: TGTGCCAGCAGTTGGGACAGGGATGAAAAACTGTTTTTT. The chain is built from TRBV12-3 or TRBV12-4 and TRBJ1-4; 9 nucleotides line up with TRBD1. V dropped 4 bases and J dropped 6; count of bases not matched to a gene: 0. The length of the CDR3 is 13 residues.

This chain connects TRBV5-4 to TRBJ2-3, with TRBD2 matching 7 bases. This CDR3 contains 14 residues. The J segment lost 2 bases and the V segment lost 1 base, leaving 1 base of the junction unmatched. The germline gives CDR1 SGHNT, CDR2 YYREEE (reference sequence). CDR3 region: CASSLKRDTDTQYF. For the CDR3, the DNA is TGTGCCAGCAGCTTGAAGCGGGACACAGATACGCAGTATTTT.

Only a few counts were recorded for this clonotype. The CDR3 DNA is TGCAGTGCCAGACGCCCGGACAGGGGTGGCTACGAGCAGTACTTC. It codes for CSARRPDRGGYEQYF. The chain carries TRBV20-1 and TRBJ2-7; 9 bases fit TRBD1. V shed 6 bases, J shed 3 bases, and the junction held 12 bases outside the gene matches. Germline CDR1 reads DFQATT; CDR2 reads SNEGSKA (reference sequence). This CDR3 comprises 15 residues.

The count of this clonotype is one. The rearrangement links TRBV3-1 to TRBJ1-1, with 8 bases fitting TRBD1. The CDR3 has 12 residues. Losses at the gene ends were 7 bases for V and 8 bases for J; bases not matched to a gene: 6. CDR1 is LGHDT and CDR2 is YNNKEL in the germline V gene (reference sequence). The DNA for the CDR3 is TGTGCCAGCACTCGGGACAGGAAGGAAGCTTTCTTT. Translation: CASTRDRKEAFF.

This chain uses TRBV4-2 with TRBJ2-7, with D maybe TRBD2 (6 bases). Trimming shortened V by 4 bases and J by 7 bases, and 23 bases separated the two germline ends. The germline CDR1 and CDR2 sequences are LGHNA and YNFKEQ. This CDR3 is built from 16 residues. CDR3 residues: CASSPTRDFIPDEQYF. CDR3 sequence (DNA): TGTGCCAGCAGCCCGACCCGGGACTTTATACCCGATGAGCAGTACTTC.

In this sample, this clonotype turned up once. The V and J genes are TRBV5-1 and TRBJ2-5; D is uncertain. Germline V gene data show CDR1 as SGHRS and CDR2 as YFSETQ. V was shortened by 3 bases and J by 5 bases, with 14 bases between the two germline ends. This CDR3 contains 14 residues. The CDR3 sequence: CASSSKDLRETQYF. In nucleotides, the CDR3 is TGCGCCAGCAGCTCCAAGGACCTCCGGGAGACCCAGTACTTC.

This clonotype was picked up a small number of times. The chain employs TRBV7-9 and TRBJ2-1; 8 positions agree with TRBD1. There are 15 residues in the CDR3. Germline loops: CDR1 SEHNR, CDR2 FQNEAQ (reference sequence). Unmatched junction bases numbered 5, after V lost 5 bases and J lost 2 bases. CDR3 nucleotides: TGTGCCAGCAGCCCTTCAGGGGGCGCCTACAATGAGCAGTTCTTC. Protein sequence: CASSPSGGAYNEQFF.

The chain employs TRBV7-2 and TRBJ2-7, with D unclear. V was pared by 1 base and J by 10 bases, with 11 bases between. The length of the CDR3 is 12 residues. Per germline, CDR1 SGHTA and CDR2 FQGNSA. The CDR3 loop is CASSLDVSPQYF. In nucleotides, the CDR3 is TGTGCCAGCAGCTTAGACGTTAGCCCCCAGTACTTC.

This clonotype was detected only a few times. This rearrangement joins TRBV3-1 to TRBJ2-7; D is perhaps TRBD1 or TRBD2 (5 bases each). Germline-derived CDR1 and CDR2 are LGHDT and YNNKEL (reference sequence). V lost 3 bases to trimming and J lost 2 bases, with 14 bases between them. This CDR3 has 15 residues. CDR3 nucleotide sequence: TGTGCCAGCAGCCATATCGGGGCGCAGACCTACGAGCAGTACTTC. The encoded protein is CASSHIGAQTYEQYF.

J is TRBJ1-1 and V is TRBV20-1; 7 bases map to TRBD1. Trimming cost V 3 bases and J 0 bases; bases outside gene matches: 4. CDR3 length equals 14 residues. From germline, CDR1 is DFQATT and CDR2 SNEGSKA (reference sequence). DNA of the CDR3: TGCAGTGCTAGCGACACAGGGGTGAACACTGAAGCTTTCTTT. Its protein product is CSASDTGVNTEAFF.

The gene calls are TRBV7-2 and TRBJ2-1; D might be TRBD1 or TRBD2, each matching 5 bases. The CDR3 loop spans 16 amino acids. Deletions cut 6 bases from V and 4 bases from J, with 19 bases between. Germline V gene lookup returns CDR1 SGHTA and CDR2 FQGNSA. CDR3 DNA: TGTGCCAGCAGTCTTCTGACCGGGACGGATTACAATGAGCAGTTCTTC. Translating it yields CASSLLTGTDYNEQFF. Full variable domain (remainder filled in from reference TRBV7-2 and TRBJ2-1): GAGVSQSPSNKVTEKGKDVELRCDPISGHTALYWYRQSLGQGLEFLIYFQGNSAPDKSGLPSDRFSAERTGGSVSTLTIQRTQQEDSAVYLCASSLLTGTDYNEQFFGPGTRLTVL.

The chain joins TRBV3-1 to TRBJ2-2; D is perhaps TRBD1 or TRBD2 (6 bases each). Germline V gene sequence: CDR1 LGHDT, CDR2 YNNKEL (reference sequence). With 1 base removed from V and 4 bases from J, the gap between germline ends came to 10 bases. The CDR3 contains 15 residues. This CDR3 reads CASSQGGAVTGELFF. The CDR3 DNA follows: TGTGCCAGCAGCCAAGGGGGGGCTGTCACCGGGGAGCTGTTTTTT.

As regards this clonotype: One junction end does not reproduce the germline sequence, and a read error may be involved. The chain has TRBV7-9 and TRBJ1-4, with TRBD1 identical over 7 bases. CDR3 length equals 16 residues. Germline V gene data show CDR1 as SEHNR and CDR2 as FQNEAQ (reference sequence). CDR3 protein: CASSFDRVLTNGKLFF. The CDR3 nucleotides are TGTGCCAGCAGCTTTGACAGGGTTTTGACTAATGGAAAACTGTTTTTT. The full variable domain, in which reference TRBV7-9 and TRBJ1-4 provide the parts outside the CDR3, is DTGVSQNPRHKITKRGQNVTFRCDPISEHNRLYWYRQTLGQGPEFLTYFQNEAQLEKSRLLSDRFSAERPKGSFSTLEIQRTEQGDSAMYLCASSFDRVLTNGKLFFGSGTQLSVL.

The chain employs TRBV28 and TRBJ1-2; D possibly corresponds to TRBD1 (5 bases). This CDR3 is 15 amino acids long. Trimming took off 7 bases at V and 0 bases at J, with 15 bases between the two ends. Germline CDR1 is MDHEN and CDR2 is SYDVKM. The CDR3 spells CASKAGPLANYGYTF. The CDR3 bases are TGTGCCAGCAAGGCAGGGCCCTTAGCTAACTATGGCTACACCTTC.

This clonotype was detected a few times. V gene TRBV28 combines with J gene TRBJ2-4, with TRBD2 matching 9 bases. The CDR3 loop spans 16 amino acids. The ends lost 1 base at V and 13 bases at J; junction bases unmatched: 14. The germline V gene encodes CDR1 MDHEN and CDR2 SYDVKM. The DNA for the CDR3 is TGTGCCAGCAGTTTATTTGGGCAGCGGGAGGATACTGAGCAGTACTTC. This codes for CASSLFGQREDTEQYF.

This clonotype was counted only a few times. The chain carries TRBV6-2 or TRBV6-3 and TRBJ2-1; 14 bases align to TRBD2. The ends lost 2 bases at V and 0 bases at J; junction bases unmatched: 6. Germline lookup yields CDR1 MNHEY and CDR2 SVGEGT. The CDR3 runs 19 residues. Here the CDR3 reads CASSYPTSGRAYSYNEQFF. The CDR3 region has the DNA TGTGCCAGCAGTTACCCGACTAGCGGGAGGGCATACTCCTACAATGAGCAGTTCTTC.

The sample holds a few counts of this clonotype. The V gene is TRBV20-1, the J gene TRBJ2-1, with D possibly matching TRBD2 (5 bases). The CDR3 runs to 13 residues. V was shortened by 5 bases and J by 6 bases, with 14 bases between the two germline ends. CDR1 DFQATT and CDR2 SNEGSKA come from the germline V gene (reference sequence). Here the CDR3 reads CSAAGNWGNEQFF. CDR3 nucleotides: TGCAGTGCTGCCGGGAACTGGGGCAATGAGCAGTTCTTC.

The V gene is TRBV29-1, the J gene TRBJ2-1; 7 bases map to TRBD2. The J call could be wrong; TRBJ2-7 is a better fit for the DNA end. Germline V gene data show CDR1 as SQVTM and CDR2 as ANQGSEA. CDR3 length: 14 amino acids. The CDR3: CSVGRGVAYNEQYF. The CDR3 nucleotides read TGCAGCGTTGGTCGGGGGGTTGCCTACAATGAGCAGTACTTC.

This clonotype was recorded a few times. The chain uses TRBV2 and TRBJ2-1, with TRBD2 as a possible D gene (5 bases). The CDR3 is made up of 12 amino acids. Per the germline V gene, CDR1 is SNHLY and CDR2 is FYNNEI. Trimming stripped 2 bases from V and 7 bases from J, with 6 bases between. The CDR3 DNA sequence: TGTGCCAGCAGTGAACGGGGAAATGAGCAGTTCTTC. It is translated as CASSERGNEQFF.

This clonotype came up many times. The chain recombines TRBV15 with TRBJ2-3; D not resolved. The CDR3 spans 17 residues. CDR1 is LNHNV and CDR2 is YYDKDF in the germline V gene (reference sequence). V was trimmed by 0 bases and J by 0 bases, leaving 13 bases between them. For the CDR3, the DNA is TGTGCCACCAGCAGAGATCGGCTTGCCGGGAGCACAGATACGCAGTATTTT. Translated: CATSRDRLAGSTDTQYF. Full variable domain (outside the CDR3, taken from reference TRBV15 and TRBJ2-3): DAMVIQNPRYQVTQFGKPVTLSCSQTLNHNVMYWYQQKSSQAPKLLFHYYDKDFNNEADTPDNFQSRRPNTSFCFLDIRSPGLGDTAMYLCATSRDRLAGSTDTQYFGPGTRLTVL.

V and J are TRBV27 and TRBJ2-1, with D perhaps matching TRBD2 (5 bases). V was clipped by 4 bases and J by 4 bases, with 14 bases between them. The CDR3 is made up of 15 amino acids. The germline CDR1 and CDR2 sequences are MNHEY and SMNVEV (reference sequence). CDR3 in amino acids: CASSYASPLYNEQFF. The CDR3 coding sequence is TGTGCCAGCAGTTACGCTAGCCCTCTTTACAATGAGCAGTTCTTC.

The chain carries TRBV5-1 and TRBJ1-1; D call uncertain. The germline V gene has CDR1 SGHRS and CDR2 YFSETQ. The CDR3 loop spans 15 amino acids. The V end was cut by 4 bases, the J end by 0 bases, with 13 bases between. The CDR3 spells CASSPHTELNTEAFF. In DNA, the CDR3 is TGCGCCAGCAGCCCCCATACGGAGCTGAACACTGAAGCTTTCTTT.

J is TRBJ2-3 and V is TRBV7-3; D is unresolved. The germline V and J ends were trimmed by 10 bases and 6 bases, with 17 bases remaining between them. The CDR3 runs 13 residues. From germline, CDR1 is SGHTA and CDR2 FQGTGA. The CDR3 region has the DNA TGTGCCACGGCGCGGTCTTTGGCGGATACGCAGTATTTT. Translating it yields CATARSLADTQYF.

The CDR3: CASSISGMAGEDTQYF. DNA of the CDR3: TGCGCCAGCAGCATATCCGGGATGGCGGGAGAAGATACGCAGTATTTT. The rearrangement uses TRBV5-1 and TRBJ2-3; 7 positions agree with TRBD2. CDR1 is SGHRS, CDR2 YFSETQ, per germline. V was pared by 4 bases and J by 5 bases, with 13 bases of the junction left unmatched. The CDR3 extends over 16 amino acids.

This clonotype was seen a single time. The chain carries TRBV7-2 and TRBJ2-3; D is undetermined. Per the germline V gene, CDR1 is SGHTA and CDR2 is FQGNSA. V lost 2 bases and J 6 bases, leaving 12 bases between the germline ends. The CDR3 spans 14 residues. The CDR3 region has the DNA TGTGCCAGCAGCTTACGCCTAGTAGATGATACGCAGTATTTT. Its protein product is CASSLRLVDDTQYF.

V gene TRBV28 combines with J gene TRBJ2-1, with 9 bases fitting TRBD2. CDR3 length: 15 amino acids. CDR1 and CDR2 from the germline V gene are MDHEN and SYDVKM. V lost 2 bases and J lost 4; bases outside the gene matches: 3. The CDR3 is CASSLSGGRYNEQFF. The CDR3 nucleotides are TGTGCCAGCAGTTTAAGCGGGGGGCGATACAATGAGCAGTTCTTC.

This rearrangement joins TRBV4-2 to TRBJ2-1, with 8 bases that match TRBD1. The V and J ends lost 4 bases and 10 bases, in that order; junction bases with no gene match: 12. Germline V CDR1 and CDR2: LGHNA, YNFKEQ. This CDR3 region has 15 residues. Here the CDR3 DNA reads TGTGCCAGCAGCCCAAGTGAGGGACAGGAAAGAGAGCAGTTCTTC. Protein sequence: CASSPSEGQEREQFF.